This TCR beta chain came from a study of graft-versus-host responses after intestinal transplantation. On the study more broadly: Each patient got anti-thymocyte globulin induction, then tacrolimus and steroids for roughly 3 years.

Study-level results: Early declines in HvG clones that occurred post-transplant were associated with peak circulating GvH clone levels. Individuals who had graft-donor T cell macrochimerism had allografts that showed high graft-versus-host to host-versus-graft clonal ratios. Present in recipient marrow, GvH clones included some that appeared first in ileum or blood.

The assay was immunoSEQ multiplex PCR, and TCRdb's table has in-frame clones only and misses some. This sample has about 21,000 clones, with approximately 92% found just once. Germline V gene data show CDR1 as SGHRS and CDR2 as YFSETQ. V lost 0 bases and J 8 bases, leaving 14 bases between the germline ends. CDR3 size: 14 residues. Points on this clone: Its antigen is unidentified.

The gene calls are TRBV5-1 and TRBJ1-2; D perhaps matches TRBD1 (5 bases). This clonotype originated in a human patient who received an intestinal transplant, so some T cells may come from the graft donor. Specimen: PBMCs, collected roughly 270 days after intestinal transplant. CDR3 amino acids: CASSLGPTGVGYTF. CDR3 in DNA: TGCGCCAGCAGCTTGGGACCAACAGGAGTCGGCTACACCTTC.